A selection of T cell receptor beta chains follows, all from one sample in a study of blood T cell repertoires in COVID-19. TCRdb's copy holds only in-frame clones and misses some; the assay was immunoSEQ multiplex PCR. The sample shows around 250,000 clones, nearly 85% of them seen only once. What was sequenced was peripheral blood. These receptors all come from a human donor in a cohort sampled during active COVID-19. CDR3s include the opening cysteine and the closing phenylalanine or tryptophan. A D gene is named only where the DNA matches it firmly. Only some rows state a clone size, as once, few, many or a class for expanded clones.

clone_size,d_call,v_call,j_call,cdr3_aa,cdr3_nt
-,TRBD1,TRBV5-4,TRBJ2-5,CASSSATGVTETQYF,TGTGCCAGCAGCTCGGCGACAGGGGTTACGGAGACCCAGTACTTC
-,TRBD2,TRBV5-1,TRBJ2-2,CASRGLAEGGELFF,TGCGCCAGCAGAGGACTAGCGGAGGGCGGGGAGCTGTTTTTT
-,-,TRBV3-1/TRBV3-2,TRBJ2-6,CASSQSVSGANVLTF,TGTGCCAGCAGCCAGAGCGTCTCTGGGGCCAACGTCCTGACTTTC
-,TRBD2,TRBV15,TRBJ2-3,CATSRGAGATDTQYF,TGTGCCACCAGCAGGGGAGCGGGAGCCACAGATACGCAGTATTTT
-,TRBD1,TRBV5-1,TRBJ2-1,CASSLPGTGRGDEQFF,TGCGCCAGCAGCTTACCCGGGACAGGGAGAGGCGATGAGCAGTTCTTC
few,TRBD1,TRBV7-9,TRBJ1-1,CASSTGENPGDF,TGTGCCAGCAGCACAGGGGAAAATCCGGGGGATTTT
once,TRBD2,TRBV6-5,TRBJ2-1,CASKGTITYNEQFF,TGTGCCAGCAAGGGGACTATAACCTACAATGAGCAGTTCTTC
-,-,TRBV19,TRBJ1-3,CASAEDSSGNTIYF,TGTGCCAGTGCAGAGGACAGCTCTGGAAACACCATATATTTT
-,-,TRBV19,TRBJ2-4,CASSITAGGAKNIQYF,TGTGCCAGTAGTATTACTGCCGGGGGAGCCAAAAACATTCAGTACTTC
-,-,TRBV2,TRBJ1-2,CASRGGGSSYGYTF,TGTGCCAGCAGAGGGGGTGGCTCCTCCTATGGCTACACCTTC
-,TRBD2,TRBV6-1,TRBJ2-7,CASRTSGSSHEQYF,TGTGCCAGCAGGACTAGCGGGAGTTCCCACGAGCAGTACTTC
-,-,TRBV12-5,TRBJ2-3,CASDLGGPHGSDTQYF,TGTGCTAGTGATCTGGGAGGACCTCACGGGTCAGATACGCAGTATTTT
-,-,TRBV7-6,TRBJ2-7,CASSFALGGTASYEQYF,TGTGCCAGCAGCTTCGCGCTAGGGGGGACAGCCTCCTACGAGCAGTACTTC
-,TRBD2,TRBV4-1,TRBJ2-3,CASSIRLAGGLRTDTQYF,TGCGCCAGCAGCATCCGACTAGCGGGGGGCCTGCGCACAGATACGCAGTATTTT
-,TRBD1,TRBV6-2/TRBV6-3,TRBJ2-7,CASSYSAGGEQYF,TGTGCCAGCAGTTACTCGGCAGGGGGCGAGCAGTACTTC
-,-,TRBV28,TRBJ1-2,CASSLAGNYGYTF,TGTGCCAGCAGTTTGGCGGGGAACTATGGCTACACCTTC
once,-,TRBV18,TRBJ2-7,CASSPGAGPYEQYF,TGTGCCAGCTCACCAGGAGCCGGTCCCTACGAGCAGTACTTC
-,-,TRBV12-3/TRBV12-4,TRBJ1-2,CASSTGAGYTF,TGTGCCAGCAGCACCGGAGCTGGCTACACCTTC
once,TRBD1,TRBV6-1,TRBJ1-3,CASSSPTGVTDF,TGTGCCAGCAGTTCCCCGACAGGGGTCACGGATTTT
-,-,TRBV18,TRBJ2-5,CASSQWQNQETQYF,TGTGCCAGCTCACAATGGCAGAATCAAGAGACCCAGTACTTC
-,-,TRBV27,TRBJ1-2,CASRDSREVFGYTF,TGTGCCAGCCGGGATAGTCGAGAGGTGTTCGGCTACACCTTC